This record covers a single TCR beta chain. Antigen unknown. The data stem from a study of cytomegalovirus exposure and HLA in healthy donors. The study's findings and limits: In an earlier analysis, about 90% or about 30%: the productive usage of most TCR beta V segments. Sequencing had likely introduced a cluster of highly shared sequence variants as an artifact. Listed as cytomegalovirus-associated were about 160 TCR beta chains.

Healthy people donating bone marrow made up the donors. The V gene end was trimmed by 4 bases and the J gene end by 5 bases; junction bases not matched to a gene: 9. Germline lookup yields CDR1 SGHRS and CDR2 YFSETQ. The CDR3 length is 17 residues. The PCR used 60 Vbeta and 13 Jbeta primers. TCRdb's table, derived via immunoSEQ multiplex PCR, lists solely in-frame clones and lacks some. Of some 110,000 clones detected, around 80% appear once; the ten largest clones hold 5% to 7%. This chain joins TRBV5-1 and TRBJ2-5; 15 nucleotides match TRBD2. The receptor comes from a woman aged 45-59 years in good health and CMV-seropositive. Input material: PBMCs. CDR3 loop: CASSQGLAGGSRETQYF. The CDR3 region has the DNA TGCGCCAGCAGCCAAGGACTAGCGGGGGGGAGTAGGGAGACCCAGTACTTC.